Below are 15 T cell receptor beta chains sequenced from a single sample in a study of T cells in Graves' hyperthyroidism and ophthalmopathy. RNA transcripts were the template for amplifying TCR beta CDR3 regions. TCR CDR3 regions were first amplified by RT-PCR with HTBI primers. MiXCR, run by TCRdb on the multiplex PCR reads, gives a single entry per CDR3 protein. The sample comprises more than 600,000 distinct CDR3 sequences, 16% of which are singletons, and under 10% rests with the top ten. Sequencing was carried out using blood. The source of these receptors is a man aged 18-30 years with Graves' hyperthyroidism.

The V and J genes are TRBV4-3 and TRBJ2-3, with D hard to call. From germline, CDR1 is LGHNA and CDR2 YSLEER. This CDR3 region has 17 residues. The V gene lost 0 bases and the J gene lost 2 bases, with 15 bases spanning the gap. The CDR3 nucleotides read TGCGCCAGCAGCCAAGATAGGGAAGCTCTGCCCACAGATACGCAGTATTTT. Protein sequence: CASSQDREALPTDTQYF.

V is TRBV4-1 and J is TRBJ2-2; D possibly uses TRBD1 or TRBD2 (5 bases each). This CDR3 contains 15 residues. V shed 3 bases and J shed 5 bases, with 13 bases lying between them. CDR1 is MGHRA, CDR2 YSYEKL, per germline. The CDR3 DNA sequence: TGCGCCAGCAGCCAGCCTCTAGCAGGGACCGGGGAGCTGTTTTTT. It translates to CASSQPLAGTGELFF.

There are many counts of this clonotype. V is TRBV7-8 and J is TRBJ2-7; D is perhaps TRBD1 or TRBD2 (5 bases each). Germline-derived CDR1 and CDR2 are SGHVS and FQNEAQ. The V and J ends lost 3 bases and 9 bases respectively, with 9 bases between them. This CDR3 has 11 residues. CDR3 in amino acids: CASSLGDGQYF. The CDR3 DNA reads as TGTGCCAGCAGCTTGGGGGATGGGCAGTACTTC. The full variable domain, in which reference TRBV7-8 and TRBJ2-7 provide the parts outside the CDR3, is GAGVSQSPRYKVAKRGQDVALRCDPISGHVSLFWYQQALGQGPEFLTYFQNEAQLDKSGLPSDRFFAERPEGSVSTLKIQRTQQEDSAVYLCASSLGDGQYFGPGTRLTVT.

This clonotype was seen many times. The chain recombines TRBV20-1 with TRBJ2-7, with 9 nucleotides matching TRBD1. CDR1 DFQATT and CDR2 SNEGSKA come from the germline V gene (reference sequence). The CDR3 spans 11 residues. The V gene end was trimmed by 5 bases and the J gene end by 6 bases; junction bases not matched to a gene: 2. CDR3 DNA sequence: TGCAGTGCTGGGACAGGGCGCGAGCAGTACTTC. Translated, it gives CSAGTGREQYF.

This clonotype was seen more than once but under ten times. J is TRBJ2-4 and V is TRBV6-1; 8 bases match TRBD1. The germline gives CDR1 MNHNS, CDR2 SASEGT. After removal of 6 bases from V and 4 bases from J, the junction contained 14 bases not matched to a gene. CDR3 length: 17 amino acids. The CDR3 region is CASRTDQGALHKNIQYF. CDR3 DNA sequence: TGTGCCAGCAGGACCGATCAGGGGGCACTACATAAAAACATTCAGTACTTC.

This clonotype was picked up many times. This chain uses TRBV28 with TRBJ1-5; D remains ambiguous. Trimming removed 3 bases from V and 5 bases from J, with 17 bases in between. This CDR3 contains 16 residues. Germline V gene lookup returns CDR1 MDHEN and CDR2 SYDVKM. The CDR3 DNA reads as TGTGCCAGCAGTTTTCAGGAGGCTGCCGCGCATCAGCCCCAGCATTTT. It codes for CASSFQEAAAHQPQHF.

With regard to this clonotype: This may stem from a read error, because a much larger clone lies one nucleotide away. The J gene is TRBJ1-5, the V gene TRBV12-3 or TRBV12-4, with TRBD1 matching over 10 bases. V was pared by 4 bases and J by 4 bases, with 1 base of the junction left unmatched. The length of the CDR3 is 14 residues. The CDR3 reads CASSWTGGNQPQHF. As DNA, the CDR3 is TGTGCCAGCAGTTGGACAGGGGGGAATCAGCCCCAGCATTTT.

This clonotype has only a few counts. The V gene is TRBV2, the J gene TRBJ1-2; tentative D call: TRBD1 (6 bases). CDR1 and CDR2 (germline): SNHLY, FYNNEI. The CDR3 sequence is 14 residues long. With 8 bases removed from V and 8 bases from J, the gap between germline ends came to 21 bases. The chain's CDR3 is CASGGGASERGYTF. CDR3 DNA sequence: TGTGCCAGCGGGGGGGGGGCCTCAGAAAGAGGCTACACCTTC.

To note about this clonotype: A much larger clone sits a single nucleotide away, making a read error possible. The chain carries TRBV19 and TRBJ1-1, with a weak D call TRBD1 (5 bases). Germline values: CDR1 LNHDA, CDR2 SQIVND (reference sequence). The CDR3 is 15 residues long. The CDR3 loop is CTSRPDSTLDPEAFF. The CDR3 DNA follows: TGTACCAGTAGACCTGACAGCACGCTCGATCCTGAAGCTTTCTTT.

The chain combines TRBV20-1 with TRBJ2-5; 16 nucleotides line up with TRBD2. Germline V gives CDR1 DFQATT, CDR2 SNEGSKA (reference sequence). V shed 2 bases, J shed 5 bases, and the junction held 11 bases outside the gene matches. The CDR3 is 18 residues long. This chain's CDR3 is CSARPGLAGGPVRETQYF. For the CDR3, the DNA is TGCAGTGCTAGACCGGGACTAGCGGGAGGGCCGGTTCGGGAGACCCAGTACTTC.

The sample holds a few counts of this clonotype. This rearrangement joins TRBV15 to TRBJ2-3; 11 bases are shared with TRBD1. V was clipped by 5 bases and J by 4 bases; unmatched bases: 5. This CDR3 is built from 15 residues. Germline CDR1 LNHNV, CDR2 YYDKDF (reference sequence). Here the CDR3 DNA reads TGTGCCACCAGCCGGGACAGGGGGAGCTCAGATACGCAGTATTTT. Amino acids: CATSRDRGSSDTQYF.

This clonotype has a count of ten or more. The chain joins TRBV7-8 to TRBJ2-7; TRBD2 matches 8 bases. Trimming took 5 bases from V and 5 from J; bases not matched to a gene: 11. Per germline, CDR1 SGHVS and CDR2 FQNEAQ. The CDR3 length is 15 residues. The CDR3 sequence: CASSLEAGGVNEQYF. In DNA, the CDR3 is TGTGCCAGCAGCCTAGAGGCCGGGGGGGTTAACGAGCAGTACTTC. Filled out from reference TRBV7-8 and TRBJ2-7, the complete variable domain reads GAGVSQSPRYKVAKRGQDVALRCDPISGHVSLFWYQQALGQGPEFLTYFQNEAQLDKSGLPSDRFFAERPEGSVSTLKIQRTQQEDSAVYLCASSLEAGGVNEQYFGPGTRLTVT.

This clonotype came up many times. The gene calls are TRBV12-3 or TRBV12-4 and TRBJ2-1; 7 bases align to TRBD2. The CDR3 is 17 residues long. Losses at the gene ends were 3 bases for V and 0 bases for J; bases not matched to a gene: 8. The CDR3 DNA reads TGTGCCAGCAGTTTGATTCTAGCGGCAAGCTCCTACAATGAGCAGTTCTTC. Translated: CASSLILAASSYNEQFF.

The chain carries TRBV3-1 and TRBJ2-7, with TRBD2 as a possible D gene (5 bases). Germline CDR1 reads LGHDT; CDR2 reads YNNKEL (reference sequence). With 3 bases removed from V and 2 bases from J, the gap between germline ends came to 17 bases. The CDR3 is 16 amino acids. CDR3 bases: TGTGCCAGCAGCCACGAAAGGACGGGAAAGACCTACGAGCAGTACTTC. Residues: CASSHERTGKTYEQYF.

The chain carries TRBV6-2 or TRBV6-3 and TRBJ2-7; 10 bases are a match to TRBD2. CDR1 and CDR2 from the germline V gene are MNHEY and SVGEGT. The trim removed 7 bases at V and 0 bases at J, leaving 6 bases unmatched. The CDR3 runs to 15 residues. This CDR3 is CASTAGGPSSYEQYF. The CDR3 DNA reads as TGTGCCAGCACAGCGGGAGGGCCGAGCTCCTACGAGCAGTACTTC.